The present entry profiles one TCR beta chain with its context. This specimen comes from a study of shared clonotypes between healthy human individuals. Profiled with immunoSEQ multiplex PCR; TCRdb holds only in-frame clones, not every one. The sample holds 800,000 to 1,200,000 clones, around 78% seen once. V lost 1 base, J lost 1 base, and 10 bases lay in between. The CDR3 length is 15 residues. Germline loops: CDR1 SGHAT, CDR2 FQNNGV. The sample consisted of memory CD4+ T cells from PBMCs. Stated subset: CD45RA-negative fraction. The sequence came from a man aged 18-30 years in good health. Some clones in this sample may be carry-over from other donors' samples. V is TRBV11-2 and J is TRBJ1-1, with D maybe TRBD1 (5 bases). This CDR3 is CASSLGPGTNTEAFF. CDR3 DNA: TGTGCCAGCAGCTTAGGCCCAGGGACGAACACTGAAGCTTTCTTT.